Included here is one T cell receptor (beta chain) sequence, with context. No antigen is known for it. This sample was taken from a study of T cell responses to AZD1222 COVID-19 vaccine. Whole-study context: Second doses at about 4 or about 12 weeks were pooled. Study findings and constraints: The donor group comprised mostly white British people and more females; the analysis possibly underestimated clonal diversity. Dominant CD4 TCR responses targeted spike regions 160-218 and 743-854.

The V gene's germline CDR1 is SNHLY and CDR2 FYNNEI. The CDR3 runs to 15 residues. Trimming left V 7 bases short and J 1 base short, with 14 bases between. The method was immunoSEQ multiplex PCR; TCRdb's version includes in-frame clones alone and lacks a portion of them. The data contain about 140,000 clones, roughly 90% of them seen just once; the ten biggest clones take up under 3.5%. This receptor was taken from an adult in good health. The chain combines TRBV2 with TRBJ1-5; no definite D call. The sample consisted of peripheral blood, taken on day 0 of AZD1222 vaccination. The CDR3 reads CASKVVATSNQPQHF. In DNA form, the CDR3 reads TGTGCCAGCAAGGTGGTAGCGACGAGCAATCAGCCCCAGCATTTT.